This is a list of T cell receptor beta chains from one sample in a study of shared clonotypes between healthy human individuals. Clones were sequenced by immunoSEQ multiplex PCR, and TCRdb holds only the in-frame ones, with some missing. Of millions of clones listed, 90% to 95% are singletons. Sequenced input: naive CD4+ T cells sorted from blood. The receptors were sampled from a man aged 18 to 29 in good health. The CDR3 runs from the conserved cysteine through the conserved F or W. The D gene is left open where the match is weak. Expanded clones are given a class, and other clones once, few, many or no size at all.

>TRBD1|TRBJ2-7|11|TRBV10-3|.
CATRDSYEQYF
TGTGCCACACGGGACAGCTACGAGCAGTACTTC
>.|TRBJ2-3|14|TRBV5-4|.
CASSPKSGTDTQYF
TGTGCCAGCAGCCCCAAAAGCGGCACAGATACGCAGTATTTT
>TRBD1|TRBJ1-1|11|TRBV29-1|.
CSVETGTVVFF
TGCAGCGTTGAGACCGGGACAGTCGTTTTCTTT
>TRBD1|TRBJ2-5|13|TRBV7-7|.
CASSQDREETQYF
TGTGCTAGCAGCCAGGACAGGGAAGAGACCCAGTACTTC
>.|TRBJ1-6|15|TRBV6-1|.
CASSDSEGRYSPLHF
TGTGCCAGCAGTGATAGTGAGGGTCGTTACTCACCCCTCCACTTT
>.|TRBJ1-5|18|TRBV7-3|.
CASSPWDKDSNSNQPQHF
TGTGCCAGCAGCCCCTGGGATAAAGACAGCAATAGCAATCAGCCCCAGCATTTT
>.|TRBJ2-2|12|TRBV7-8|.
CASSLGDGELFF
TGTGCCAGCAGCCTGGGGGACGGGGAGCTGTTTTTT
>TRBD1|TRBJ2-5|15|TRBV4-1|.
CASSGGDRDQETQYF
TGCGCCAGCAGCGGGGGGGACAGGGATCAAGAGACCCAGTACTTC
>.|TRBJ1-4|15|TRBV2|.
CASSDMGYTNEKLFF
TGTGCCAGCAGTGATATGGGGTACACTAATGAAAAACTGTTTTTT
>TRBD1|TRBJ2-1|17|TRBV4-3|once
CASSRLGQVSSYNEQFF
TGCGCCAGCAGCCGCCTTGGACAGGTGAGCTCCTACAATGAGCAGTTCTTC
>TRBD2|TRBJ2-1|17|TRBV5-6|.
CASSSPGTSGRSHEQFF
TGTGCCAGCAGCTCTCCCGGGACTAGCGGGAGATCCCATGAGCAGTTCTTC
>.|TRBJ2-2|13|TRBV19|once
CASHLWGTGELFF
TGTGCCAGCCATCTATGGGGCACCGGGGAGCTGTTTTTT
>.|TRBJ1-2|16|TRBV27|.
CASSLKPGQSNYGYTF
TGTGCCAGCAGTTTAAAACCGGGACAAAGTAACTATGGCTACACCTTC
>TRBD2|TRBJ2-7|19|TRBV7-6|.
CASSLGWGLAGYYSYEQYF
TGTGCCAGCAGCTTAGGGTGGGGACTAGCGGGATACTACTCCTACGAGCAGTACTTC
>.|TRBJ1-6|13|TRBV27|few
CASSFWPGVTLHF
TGTGCCAGCAGTTTTTGGCCCGGGGTAACCCTCCACTTT
>TRBD2|TRBJ2-1|14|TRBV11-2|.
CASSAGLAGGEQFF
TGTGCCAGCAGCGCGGGACTAGCGGGAGGTGAGCAGTTCTTC
>TRBD1|TRBJ1-1|14|TRBV29-1|.
CSGLGQAESTEAFF
TGCAGCGGATTGGGACAGGCAGAGTCCACTGAAGCTTTCTTT
>TRBD2|TRBJ2-3|16|TRBV5-4|.
CASSLALAGGADTQYF
TGTGCCAGCAGCTTGGCACTAGCGGGAGGAGCAGATACGCAGTATTTT
>TRBD2|TRBJ2-7|15|TRBV9|.
CASSPTSGSMYEQYF
TGTGCCAGCAGCCCGACTAGCGGGAGTATGTACGAGCAGTACTTC
>.|TRBJ2-7|12|TRBV2|.
CASSDGAPGQYF
TGTGCCAGCAGTGACGGGGCCCCCGGGCAGTACTTC
>TRBD2|TRBJ2-3|15|TRBV7-9|.
CASSAIAGSTDTQYF
TGTGCCAGCAGCGCTATAGCGGGATCCACAGATACGCAGTATTTT
>.|TRBJ2-3|15|TRBV4-3|.
CASSPILRGTDTQYF
TGCGCCAGCAGCCCAATATTGCGGGGAACAGATACGCAGTATTTT
>.|TRBJ1-1|14|TRBV10-3|.
CAISALGGNTEAFF
TGTGCCATCAGTGCGTTGGGGGGGAACACTGAAGCTTTCTTT